A single sample gave rise to the 5 T cell receptor beta chains below, sequenced in a study of shared clonotypes between healthy human individuals. The assay was immunoSEQ multiplex PCR, and TCRdb's table has in-frame clones only and misses some. The sample comprises over 2 million clones, around 92% of which are singletons, and around 0.38% rests with the top ten. The specimen was naive CD4+ T cells from PBMCs. This sample's subset: CD45RA+ positively selected. All receptors come from a man aged 18 to 35 in good health. Some clones in this sample may be carry-over from other donors' samples.

Turning to this clone: The same CDR3 can be traced to other DNA sequences in this sample. The chain uses TRBV9 and TRBJ2-3; D gene uncertain. This CDR3 contains 12 residues. Between the trimmed V and J ends, which lost 3 bases and 0 bases, there was a span of 2 bases. Germline assignment: CDR1 SGDLS and CDR2 YYNGEE. The CDR3 protein is CASSASTDTQYF. CDR3 in DNA: TGTGCCAGCAGCGCCAGCACAGATACGCAGTATTTT.

In regard to this clone: Other DNA sequences of this sample code for an identical CDR3. This chain uses TRBV5-1 with TRBJ2-7; D not certain. This CDR3 region has 12 residues. Germline V gives CDR1 SGHRS, CDR2 YFSETQ. Between the trimmed V and J ends, which lost 3 bases and 3 bases, there was a span of 7 bases. The CDR3: CASSSTDYEQYF. The CDR3 DNA sequence: TGCGCCAGCAGCTCTACAGACTACGAGCAGTACTTC.

V usage is TRBV6-1 and J usage is TRBJ1-3, with 8 bases matching TRBD1. Germline assignment: CDR1 MNHNS and CDR2 SASEGT. The J segment lost 0 bases and the V segment lost 5 bases, leaving 3 bases of the junction unmatched. CDR3 size: 15 residues. The chain's CDR3 is CASSLQGGSGNTIYF. CDR3 bases: TGTGCCAGCAGTCTACAGGGGGGCTCTGGAAACACCATATATTTT.

The J gene is TRBJ1-5, the V gene TRBV21-1; no DNA check was done on the table's D call, TRBD1. TRBV21-1 is assigned pseudogene status. The CDR3 has 11 amino acids. Here the CDR3 reads CASIIGQPQHF. In DNA form, the CDR3 reads TGTGCCAGCATAATTGGCCAGCCCCAGCATTTT.

The chain uses TRBV6-1 and TRBJ2-2; 8 positions agree with TRBD2. Germline CDR1 and CDR2: MNHNS and SASEGT. The CDR3 has 14 amino acids. The V and J ends lost 7 bases and 6 bases, in that order; junction bases with no gene match: 7. Here the CDR3 reads CASTREGRAGELFF. CDR3 nucleotide sequence: TGTGCCAGCACCCGGGAGGGCAGGGCCGGGGAGCTGTTTTTT.